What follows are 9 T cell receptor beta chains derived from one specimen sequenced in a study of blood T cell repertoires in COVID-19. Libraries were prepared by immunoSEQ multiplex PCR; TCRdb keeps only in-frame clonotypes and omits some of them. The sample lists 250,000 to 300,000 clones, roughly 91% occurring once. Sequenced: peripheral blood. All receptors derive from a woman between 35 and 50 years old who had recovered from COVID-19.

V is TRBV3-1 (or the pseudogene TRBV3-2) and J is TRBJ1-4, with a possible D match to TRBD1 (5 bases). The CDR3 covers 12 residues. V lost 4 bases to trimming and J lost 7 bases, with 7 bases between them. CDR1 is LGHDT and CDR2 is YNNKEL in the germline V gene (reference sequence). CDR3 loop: CASSLRGEKLFF. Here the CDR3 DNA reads TGTGCCAGCAGCCTTAGGGGTGAAAAACTGTTTTTT.

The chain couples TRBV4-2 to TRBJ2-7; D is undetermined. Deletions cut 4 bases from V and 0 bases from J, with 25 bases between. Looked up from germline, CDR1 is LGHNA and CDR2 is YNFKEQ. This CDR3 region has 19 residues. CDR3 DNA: TGTGCCAGCAGCCGGGCCATTGGCCAGGATCGGTGGGTCTCCTACGAGCAGTACTTC. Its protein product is CASSRAIGQDRWVSYEQYF.

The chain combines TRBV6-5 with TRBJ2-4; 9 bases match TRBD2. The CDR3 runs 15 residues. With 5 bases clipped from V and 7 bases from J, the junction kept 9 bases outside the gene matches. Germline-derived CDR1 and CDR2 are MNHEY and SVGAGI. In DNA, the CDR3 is TGTGCCAGCAGTCGGGATAGCGGGAGCTCGAACATTCAGTACTTC. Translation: CASSRDSGSSNIQYF.

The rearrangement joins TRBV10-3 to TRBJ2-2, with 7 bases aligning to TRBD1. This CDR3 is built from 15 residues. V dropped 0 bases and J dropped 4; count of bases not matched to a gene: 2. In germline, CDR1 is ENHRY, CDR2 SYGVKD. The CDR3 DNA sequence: TGTGCCATCAGTGAGTCCGCAGGGGGCACCGGGGAGCTGTTTTTT. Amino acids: CAISESAGGTGELFF.

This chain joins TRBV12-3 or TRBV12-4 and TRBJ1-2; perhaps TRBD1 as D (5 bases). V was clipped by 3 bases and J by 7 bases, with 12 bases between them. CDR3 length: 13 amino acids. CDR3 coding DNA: TGTGCCAGCAGTTTGGGGCAGGTAGTTGGCTACACCTTC. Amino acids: CASSLGQVVGYTF.

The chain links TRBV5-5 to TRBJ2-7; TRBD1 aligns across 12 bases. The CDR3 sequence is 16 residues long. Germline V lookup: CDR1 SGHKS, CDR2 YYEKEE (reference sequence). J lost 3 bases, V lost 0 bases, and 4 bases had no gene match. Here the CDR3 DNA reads TGTGCCAGCAGCTTGGTGGGACAGGGGGCTAGCTACGAGCAGTACGTC. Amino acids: CASSLVGQGASYEQYV.

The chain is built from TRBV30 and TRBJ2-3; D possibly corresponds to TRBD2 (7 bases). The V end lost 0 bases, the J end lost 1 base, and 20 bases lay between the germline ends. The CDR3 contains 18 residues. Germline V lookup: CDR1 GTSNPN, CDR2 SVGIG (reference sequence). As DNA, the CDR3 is TGTGCCTGGAGTGTACTGGTTATCGGGGGGCTCGGCACAGATACGCAGTATTTT. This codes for CAWSVLVIGGLGTDTQYF.

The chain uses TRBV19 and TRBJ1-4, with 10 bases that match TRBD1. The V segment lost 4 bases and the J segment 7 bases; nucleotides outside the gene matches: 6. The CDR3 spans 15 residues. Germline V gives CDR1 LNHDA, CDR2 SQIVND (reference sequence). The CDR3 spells CASSTPGDRGEKLFF. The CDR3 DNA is TGTGCCAGTAGTACCCCCGGGGACAGGGGTGAAAAACTGTTTTTT.

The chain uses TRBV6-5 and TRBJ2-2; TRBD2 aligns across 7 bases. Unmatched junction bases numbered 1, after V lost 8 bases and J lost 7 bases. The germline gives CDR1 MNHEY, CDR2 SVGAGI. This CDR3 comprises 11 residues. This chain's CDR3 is CASGRVGELFF. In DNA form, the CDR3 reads TGTGCCAGCGGGAGGGTCGGGGAGCTGTTTTTT.